The 27 T cell receptor beta chains reported below all come from one sample, sequenced in a study of metastatic and nonmetastatic thyroid tumors (dated by TCRdb to the early 2020s). Libraries came from PCR. TCRdb lists the instrument as Illumina HiSeq 4000. The public reads were reanalyzed by TCRdb: fastp trimming at Q25, MiXCR alignment, in-frame beta chains only. The sample table holds about 16,000 clones, of which 27% were seen once. Less than 15% of the sample is taken by the ten largest. None of the patients had been given any treatment before thyroid surgery. The source material was adjacent normal tissue. The receptors shown here come from a female donor with papillary thyroid cancer or a benign thyroid nodule (not recorded which). Some clones in this sample may be carry-over from other donors' samples.

V gene TRBV20-1 combines with J gene TRBJ1-1, with a tentative D call TRBD1 (5 bases). The germline V gene has CDR1 DFQATT and CDR2 SNEGSKA (reference sequence). Between the trimmed V and J ends, which lost 0 bases and 2 bases, there was a span of 16 bases. The CDR3 sequence is 16 residues long. The CDR3 spells CSARDWGAGFNTEAFF. CDR3 bases: TGCAGTGCTAGAGATTGGGGCGCAGGGTTTAACACTGAAGCTTTCTTT.

V and J are TRBV24-1 and TRBJ1-5; D not resolved. CDR1 is KGHDR and CDR2 is SFDVKD in the germline V gene. The CDR3 length is 14 residues. Trimming cost V 6 bases and J 3 bases, with 11 bases left between them. CDR3 sequence reads: CATSLGADNQPQHF. The DNA for the CDR3 is TGTGCCACCAGTTTGGGCGCGGACAATCAGCCCCAGCATTTT.

This clone showed up just a few times. The chain recombines TRBV11-2 with TRBJ2-6; D is uncertain. Per the germline V gene, CDR1 is SGHAT and CDR2 is FQNNGV. Between the trimmed V and J ends, which lost 5 bases and 2 bases, there was a span of 13 bases. The CDR3 sequence is 16 residues long. The CDR3 nucleotides read TGTGCCAGCAGCCCCCAAGGAAGTACTGGGGCCAACGTCCTGACTTTC. This gives the protein CASSPQGSTGANVLTF.

The chain employs TRBV7-3 and TRBJ2-1; a weak D match, TRBD1 (6 bases). Germline V gene data show CDR1 as SGHTA and CDR2 as FQGTGA. The V and J ends lost 3 bases and 7 bases respectively, with 16 bases between them. The CDR3 spans 15 residues. CDR3 amino acids: CASSFRQGLRNEQFF. Here the CDR3 DNA reads TGTGCCAGCAGCTTTAGGCAGGGGTTAAGAAATGAGCAGTTCTTC.

This clone was counted a few times. This rearrangement joins TRBV6-1 to TRBJ2-1; D call uncertain. The CDR3 contains 14 residues. V was trimmed by 7 bases and J by 0 bases, leaving 10 bases between them. Per the germline V gene, CDR1 is MNHNS and CDR2 is SASEGT. The CDR3: CASMGTSSYNEQFF. CDR3 coding DNA: TGTGCCAGCATGGGCACGAGCTCCTACAATGAGCAGTTCTTC.

This clone was seen a handful of times. The V gene is TRBV19, the J gene TRBJ1-1, with D possibly TRBD1 on 5 matching bases. Germline CDR1 is LNHDA and CDR2 is SQIVND (reference sequence). The V end lost 2 bases, the J end lost 4 bases, and 17 bases lay between the germline ends. The CDR3 is made up of 16 amino acids. CDR3 residues: CASSINRFGGGTEAFF. The CDR3 DNA follows: TGTGCCAGTAGTATAAATAGATTTGGGGGGGGCACTGAAGCTTTCTTT.

This clone showed up just a few times. The rearrangement links TRBV24-1 to TRBJ2-1; D is unclear. CDR3 size: 13 residues. CDR1 is KGHDR and CDR2 is SFDVKD in the germline V gene. V lost 4 bases to trimming and J lost 8 bases, with 11 bases between them. For the CDR3, the DNA is TGTGCCACCAGTGACCCCGCACGGGATGAGCAGTTCTTC. Protein: CATSDPARDEQFF.

This clone appeared a few times. This chain joins TRBV6-1 and TRBJ1-3; D gene ambiguous. The CDR3 covers 13 residues. Per the germline V gene, CDR1 is MNHNS and CDR2 is SASEGT. The V end was cut by 8 bases, the J end by 3 bases, with 11 bases between. The CDR3 here is CASQEGRGNTIYF. CDR3 in DNA: TGTGCCAGCCAAGAGGGCCGTGGAAACACCATATATTTT.

This clone appeared a few times. The chain carries TRBV28 and TRBJ1-6; a possible D gene is TRBD1 (5 bases). The V and J ends lost 1 base and 1 base respectively, with 8 bases between them. Germline V gene data show CDR1 as MDHEN and CDR2 as SYDVKM. The CDR3 contains 16 residues. CDR3 sequence reads: CASSLYSGSYNSPLHF. The CDR3 DNA reads TGTGCCAGCAGTTTATATTCAGGGTCCTATAATTCACCCCTCCACTTT.

This clone came up a few times. V gene TRBV27 combines with J gene TRBJ2-7, with D tentatively TRBD2 (5 bases). V lost 6 bases and J lost 2, with 11 bases in between. This CDR3 region has 13 residues. Germline CDR1 reads MNHEY; CDR2 reads SMNVEV (reference sequence). CDR3 nucleotides: TGTGCCAGCAGGACGCTAGCTGCCTACGAGCAGTACTTC. Its protein product is CASRTLAAYEQYF.

In its sample, this clone ranks as medium-sized. This clone may be a read error of a much larger clone one base away. Other DNA variants within this sample encode the same CDR3. The chain carries TRBV6-1 and TRBJ2-5; 8 positions match TRBD2. This CDR3 contains 17 residues. Trimming removed 1 base from V and 4 bases from J; junction bases left unmatched: 11. CDR1 and CDR2 from the germline V gene are MNHNS and SASEGT. The CDR3 loop reads CASSEVGTGGGRETQYF. The CDR3 DNA is TGTGCCAGCAGTGAAGTGGGGACCGGGGGGGGGAGAGAGACCCAGTACTTC.

This chain links TRBV20-1 with TRBJ2-5; a possible D gene is TRBD1 (5 bases). The germline V gene has CDR1 DFQATT and CDR2 SNEGSKA (reference sequence). CDR3 size: 13 residues. The V and J ends lost 7 bases and 14 bases respectively, with 26 bases between them. CDR3 DNA: TGCAGTGGCTCCCAACAGGTCGGAGAGACCCCTTACTTC. This sequence encodes CSGSQQVGETPYF.

Ten or more counts support this clone. The rearrangement links TRBV6-2 or TRBV6-3 to TRBJ2-7; D is uncertain. The V end lost 4 bases, the J end lost 2 bases, and 9 bases lay between the germline ends. Germline V gene lookup returns CDR1 MNHEY and CDR2 SVGEGT. There are 13 residues in the CDR3. The DNA of the CDR3 is TGTGCCAGCAGTTTGGACGCTCCCTACGAGCAGTACTTC. Encoded protein: CASSLDAPYEQYF.

Concerning this clone itself: With a much larger clone just one base away, this may be a read error. The rearrangement joins TRBV7-3 to TRBJ1-3; possible D gene TRBD1, 5 bases. Trimming pared 2 bases from V and 4 bases from J, leaving 12 bases between. Germline CDR1 and CDR2: SGHTA and FQGTGA. There are 15 residues in the CDR3. CDR3: CASSLSAGFGNTIYF. The DNA for the CDR3 is TGTGCCAGCAGCTTATCAGCAGGGTTCGGAAACACCATATATTTT.

A word on this clone: One end of the junction fails to match germline, which may point to a read error. The chain carries TRBV19 and TRBJ1-2; maybe TRBD1 (6 bases). In germline, CDR1 is LNHDA, CDR2 SQIVND (reference sequence). The CDR3 extends over 14 amino acids. The CDR3 sequence: CASSPGRERGNLNF. In nucleotides, the CDR3 is TGTGCCAGTAGTCCCGGGCGAGAAAGGGGGAATCTTAACTTC. The full variable domain, with the rest looked up from reference TRBV19 and TRBJ1-2, is DGGITQSPKYLFRKEGQNVTLSCEQNLNHDAMYWYRQDPGQGLRLIYYSQIVNDFQKGDIAEGYSVSREKKESFPLTVTSAQKNPTAFYLCASSPGRERGNLNFGSGTRLTVV.

This clone was seen just once. One end of the junction fails to match germline, which may point to a read error. The rearrangement links TRBV9 to TRBJ2-5; TRBD2 matches at 10 bases. This CDR3 is built from 17 residues. From germline, CDR1 is SGDLS and CDR2 YYNGEE. The CDR3 loop is CASIVALGLAFQETQYF. In DNA, the CDR3 is TGTGCCAGCATCGTAGCGTTGGGACTAGCGTTTCAAGAGACCCAGTACTTC.

The chain joins TRBV19 to TRBJ2-2; D call uncertain. CDR3 length: 15 residues. Germline V lookup: CDR1 LNHDA, CDR2 SQIVND (reference sequence). V lost 3 bases to trimming and J lost 7 bases, with 15 bases between them. For the CDR3, the DNA is TGTGCCAGTAGTATTTATGGGTTTTTGGGCGGGGAGCTGTTTTTT. Its protein product is CASSIYGFLGGELFF.

This chain connects TRBV28 to TRBJ2-7; TRBD2 matches at 9 bases. Germline V gene sequence: CDR1 MDHEN, CDR2 SYDVKM. The length of the CDR3 is 15 residues. V lost 2 bases and J lost 1; bases outside the gene matches: 3. This chain's CDR3 is CASSLEAGGSYEQYF. In nucleotides, the CDR3 is TGTGCCAGCAGTTTAGAGGCGGGGGGGTCCTACGAGCAGTACTTC.

This clone was seen at least ten times. The chain uses TRBV28 and TRBJ2-1; D ambiguous. V lost 2 bases and J lost 2, with 16 bases in between. CDR3 length: 17 residues. Per the germline V gene, CDR1 is MDHEN and CDR2 is SYDVKM. CDR3 region: CASSLLGASSPYNEQFF. The CDR3 DNA reads as TGTGCCAGCAGTTTACTTGGCGCCTCGTCCCCCTACAATGAGCAGTTCTTC.

The V gene is TRBV27, the J gene TRBJ2-5; 10 bases fit TRBD2. Germline CDR1 is MNHEY and CDR2 is SMNVEV (reference sequence). The CDR3 is 18 amino acids. After removal of 2 bases from V and 5 bases from J, the junction contained 14 bases not matched to a gene. In DNA form, the CDR3 reads TGTGCCAGCAGTTTAACAAGCGGGACTAGCGTTCGTTGGGAGACCCAGTACTTC. It codes for CASSLTSGTSVRWETQYF.

This sequence joins TRBV12-3 or TRBV12-4 and TRBJ2-1; D not resolved. V shed 9 bases and J shed 6 bases, with 15 bases lying between them. This CDR3 spans 13 amino acids. The CDR3 loop reads CASSPGSRNEQFF. Here the CDR3 DNA reads TGTGCCAGTAGCCCCGGCAGCCGCAATGAGCAGTTCTTC.

As regards this clone: At one end, the junction sequence differs from germline, possibly due to a read error. The sample has other DNA sequences that encode this CDR3 too. The chain recombines TRBV24-1 with TRBJ1-2, with D possibly matching TRBD1 (6 bases). Germline CDR1 is KGHDR and CDR2 is SFDVKD. The CDR3 runs 15 residues. In DNA, the CDR3 is TGCGCCACCAGTGATTCAATGGGCAGGGGAAGTGGCTACACCTTC. Its protein product is CATSDSMGRGSGYTF.

The rearrangement joins TRBV11-2 to TRBJ1-1; D remains ambiguous. Germline CDR1 and CDR2: SGHAT and FQNNGV. V dropped 2 bases and J dropped 1 base, with 17 bases sitting between them. The CDR3 contains 17 residues. The DNA of the CDR3 is TGTGCCAGCAGCTTATTCCCCTCAATGGTCGAGAACACTGAAGCTTTCTTT. Encoded protein: CASSLFPSMVENTEAFF. The full variable domain, with the rest looked up from reference TRBV11-2 and TRBJ1-1, is EAGVAQSPRYKIIEKRQSVAFWCNPISGHATLYWYQQILGQGPKLLIQFQNNGVVDDSQLPKDRFSAERLKGVDSTLKIQPAKLEDSAVYLCASSLFPSMVENTEAFFGQGTRLTVV.

As to this clone: A read error may produce the germline difference seen at one junction end. This chain joins TRBV6-1 and TRBJ2-3; 9 nucleotides align to TRBD2. This CDR3 is built from 16 residues. The germline V gene encodes CDR1 MNHNS and CDR2 SASEGT. CDR3 nucleotides: TGTGACAGCAGTAAAACTAGCGGGCATAGCACGGATACTCAGTATTTT. Translated, it gives CDSSKTSGHSTDTQYF.

V is TRBV18 and J is TRBJ2-3; TRBD1 aligns across 8 bases. With 4 bases clipped from V and 5 bases from J, the junction kept 5 bases outside the gene matches. The CDR3 contains 14 residues. Germline CDR1 KGHSH, CDR2 LQKENI. CDR3 protein: CASSLTGDIDTQYF. The CDR3 region has the DNA TGTGCCAGCTCACTGACAGGGGATATAGATACGCAGTATTTT.

This chain links TRBV10-3 with TRBJ1-6; the D gene is possibly TRBD1 (5 bases). With 6 bases removed from V and 6 bases from J, the gap between germline ends came to 9 bases. The germline V gene encodes CDR1 ENHRY and CDR2 SYGVKD. The CDR3 is made up of 13 amino acids. CDR3 in amino acids: CAIRGEGNSPLHF. Here the CDR3 DNA reads TGTGCCATCAGGGGGGAGGGTAATTCACCCCTCCACTTT.

The chain uses TRBV5-1 and TRBJ1-3; D call uncertain. The CDR3 length is 14 residues. Germline V lookup: CDR1 SGHRS, CDR2 YFSETQ. V was clipped by 5 bases and J by 4 bases, with 13 bases between them. CDR3 bases: TGCGCCAGCAGGTCGGGTACGACCGGAAACACCATATATTTT. It codes for CASRSGTTGNTIYF.